Listed below are T cell receptor beta chains from one sample, sequenced in a study of blood T cells in healthy people across ages. MiXCR, run by TCRdb on the 5' RACE reads, gives a single entry per CDR3 protein. There are about 650,000 distinct CDR3 sequences in the sample; roughly half occur only once, and about 13% lies in the top ten. Sequencing was carried out using blood. These receptors originate from a woman of 80 years or more in good health. Each CDR3 is given without its conserved first and last residue.

J gene	V gene	CDR3 length	CDR3 protein
TRBJ2-3	TRBV5-1	12	ASSFANEADTQY
TRBJ2-2	TRBV20-1	12	SARVQGMTGELF
TRBJ2-3	TRBV5-1	14	ATSGTGPVRADTQY
NA	TRBV2	9	ASPTGNEQY
TRBJ2-7	TRBV5-1	12	ASSLAGDDYEQY
TRBJ1-4	TRBV2	12	ASSKTGGREKLF
TRBJ1-5	TRBV5-5	12	ASSLVQGYQPQH
TRBJ2-1	TRBV6-5	12	ASRGTARGNEQF
TRBJ2-1	TRBV5-1	14	ASSATYRGQYNEQF
TRBJ2-3	TRBV5-1	14	ASSLDRDKPTDTQY
TRBJ1-4	TRBV18	11	ASSPVVDEKLF
TRBJ1-1	TRBV2	11	ATGTGGHTEAF
TRBJ1-5	TRBV12-3/TRBV12-4	12	ASSFATVNQPQH
TRBJ2-5	TRBV2	11	ASSGPNQETQY
TRBJ1-1	TRBV6-2/TRBV6-3	10	ASSRTVVEAF
TRBJ2-1	TRBV21-1	13	ASSKFSSGRDEQF
TRBJ1-5	TRBV28	10	ASTVGDQPQH
TRBJ2-5	TRBV27	12	ASSEGDKQETQY
TRBJ1-2	TRBV29-1	10	SAPQGNYGYT
TRBJ2-7	TRBV18	11	ASSPGFSYEQY
TRBJ2-2	TRBV5-5	12	ASSSSPFTGELF
TRBJ2-7	TRBV5-1	14	ASSYPSTSDSYEQY
TRBJ1-2	TRBV6-6	12	ASSYRTGLYGYT
TRBJ1-2	TRBV7-9	12	ASSLLTTNYGYT
NA	TRBV28	13	ASSTTGMNQETQF
TRBJ2-4	TRBV3-1	14	ASSQETSGRGNIQY
TRBJ2-1	TRBV10-2	13	ASSEAGGLYNEQF
TRBJ1-2	TRBV4-2	14	ASSPRKGASVYGYT
TRBJ1-4	TRBV12-3/TRBV12-4	13	ASSKEGGTSEKLF
TRBJ2-1	TRBV20-1	13	SVGTSGTSYNEQF
TRBJ2-1	TRBV11-2	13	ASSTGGLFINEQF
TRBJ1-4	TRBV20-1	15	SARERRQQLGNEKLF
TRBJ2-5	TRBV6-6	9	ASSYTETQY
TRBJ2-1	TRBV20-1	12	SARDVGGADEQF
TRBJ2-7	TRBV7-6	15	ASSLRWPGTGGNEQY
TRBJ2-1	TRBV7-2	14	ASSSRLAGVWDEQF
TRBJ2-1	TRBV7-6	11	ASSIPGGNEQF
TRBJ2-2	TRBV9	16	ASSVGLAGGSNTGELF
TRBJ2-1	TRBV29-1	17	SVPSAGTTTWSSYNEQF
TRBJ2-5	TRBV3-1	12	ASSDGTSGRSQY
TRBJ2-3	TRBV10-3	14	AIRTKSGTGGDTQY
TRBJ1-1	TRBV28	16	ASSGGGGGGKVNTEAF
TRBJ1-5	TRBV14	13	ASSQSPVGNQPQH
NA	TRBV2	13	ASSGQGASPYEQY
TRBJ2-5	TRBV5-1	12	ASSFGTGIETQY
TRBJ2-1	TRBV12-3/TRBV12-4	16	ASKHGPLTSGRIGEQF
TRBJ2-3	TRBV29-1	12	SAVGSWNSDTQY
TRBJ1-1	TRBV4-1	15	ASSLVTQGGRPGEAF
TRBJ2-1	TRBV7-2	13	ASSLVMGQDNEQF
TRBJ2-2	TRBV2	13	ASGRTALNTGELF
TRBJ2-7	TRBV7-6	13	ASSPNTGTGGEQY
TRBJ2-4	TRBV6-5	13	ASSYARGGENIQY
TRBJ2-3	TRBV7-9	14	ASSLELAGITDTQY
TRBJ2-7	TRBV7-9	11	ASSLGVGGQQY